The source of this TCR beta chain is a study of T-cell memory formation after mild COVID-19. General study findings and limits: Contracting CD8+ clones were enriched in EMRA, CD4+ mainly in CM and EM.

About this clonotype itself: Its specificity is not known.

MiXCR, applied by TCRdb to the 5' RACE reads, yields one record per CDR3 protein. The sample lists a few hundred thousand distinct CDR3 sequences; 21% were seen once. V lost 2 bases to trimming and J lost 4 bases, with 17 bases between them. Germline CDR1 and CDR2: LGHNA and YSLEER. CDR3 length equals 16 residues. The sample consisted of PBMCs or a T cell subset sorted from them (not recorded which). This rearrangement joins TRBV4-3 to TRBJ1-1; maybe TRBD1 (5 bases). The clonotype was recovered from an adult woman who had mild COVID-19 (a few samples of this study predate the infection). Cell type and time point are not known. The CDR3: CASSQLPSGGATEAFF. The CDR3 DNA reads as TGCGCCAGCAGCCAACTCCCTTCGGGAGGGGCCACTGAAGCTTTCTTT.